This T cell receptor beta chain stems from a study of blood T cell repertoires in COVID-19. Original processing methods: The authors estimated nucleated cell counts from reference gene primer amplification. The assay was immunoSEQ multiplex PCR, and TCRdb's table has in-frame clones only and misses some. The V and J calls and clone size are taken from that table; D and trimming were inferred from the DNA. The repertoire holds under 450,000 clones, approximately 77% seen once, with more than 0.85% in the top ten. Trimming removed 4 bases from V and 0 bases from J; junction bases left unmatched: 3. The CDR3 has 16 amino acids. The germline gives CDR1 LGHDT, CDR2 YNNKEL (reference sequence).

The sequence derives from a human donor with acute or convalescent COVID-19. The donor label of this sample is uncertain. Sequencing input: peripheral blood. The chain carries TRBV3-1 (or the pseudogene TRBV3-2) and TRBJ2-5; 12 bases are a match to TRBD2. The CDR3 bases are TGTGCCAGCAGCCGGCTAGCGGGGGGGAACCAAGAGACCCAGTACTTC. It specifies CASSRLAGGNQETQYF.